Each of the 23 T cell receptor beta chains below was sequenced from the same sample in a study of Tregs in tolerant kidney transplant recipients. Recipients received nonmyeloablative bone marrow transplants from related graft donors, with transient mixed chimerism. TCRdb's table, derived via immunoSEQ multiplex PCR, lists solely in-frame clones and lacks some. This sample's clone table lists 25,000 to 35,000 clones. The sample here was CD4+ T cells from blood (PBMCs), taken 24 months after the transplant. The receptors come from a human patient who received a combined kidney and bone marrow transplant. Some T cells may possibly be graft donor cells.

As for this clone: The CDR3 is cut off 3 residues early in the read; its end comes from the germline J gene. This chain uses TRBV20-1 with TRBJ2-5; TRBD2 matches at 7 bases. The V segment lost 5 bases and the J segment 2 bases; nucleotides outside the gene matches: 5. This CDR3 contains 13 residues. In germline, CDR1 is DFQATT, CDR2 SNEGSKA (reference sequence). The part of the CDR3 DNA that was read is TGCAGTGCTGGACTAGTGGGGCAAGAGACC. Translated, it gives CSAGLVGQET. The CDR3 as a whole reads CSAGLVGQETQYF.

In regard to this clone: From the germline J gene comes the end of the CDR3, since the read stops 3 residues before it. This rearrangement joins TRBV20-1 to TRBJ2-2, with 9 bases aligning to TRBD2. Per the germline V gene, CDR1 is DFQATT and CDR2 is SNEGSKA (reference sequence). The V gene end was trimmed by 7 bases and the J gene end by 5 bases; junction bases not matched to a gene: 14. CDR3 length: 16 amino acids. The CDR3 bases that were read are TGCAGTGGAAGACCAAGACTAGCGGTCGAAACCGGGGAG. Protein product: CSGRPRLAVETGE. The entire CDR3 protein reads CSGRPRLAVETGELFF.

Regarding this clone: The read gets to within 3 residues of the CDR3 end, and the germline J gene fills in the rest. The V and J genes are TRBV19 and TRBJ2-7; TRBD2 is a possible D gene (6 bases). The ends were cut back, 10 bases at V and 3 bases at J, with 19 bases in the middle. Germline loops: CDR1 LNHDA, CDR2 SQIVND (reference sequence). This CDR3 has 14 residues. The CDR3 loop is CAKSSGEADYEQYF. The part of the CDR3 DNA that was read is TGTGCCAAAAGTTCGGGGGAGGCGGACTACGAG.

Points on this clone: The CDR3 goes on 3 residues after the read ends, and that part is filled in from the germline J gene. The chain has TRBV7-9 and TRBJ1-6; perhaps TRBD1 as D (6 bases). There are 13 residues in the CDR3. Trimming removed 5 bases from V and 9 bases from J, with 11 bases in between. The germline V gene encodes CDR1 SEHNR and CDR2 FQNEAQ (reference sequence). The covered CDR3 bases are TGTGCCAGCAGCAAGGAACAGGGTTCACCC. Translated, it gives CASSKEQGSP. From start to end, the CDR3 is CASSKEQGSPLHF.

On this clone: The read terminates 3 residues before the CDR3 end, so the remaining end is supplied by the germline J gene. The chain recombines TRBV20-1 with TRBJ2-2; D gene ambiguous. The V and J ends lost 3 bases and 7 bases respectively, with 6 bases between them. The V gene's germline CDR1 is DFQATT and CDR2 SNEGSKA (reference sequence). This CDR3 region has 11 residues. CDR3 sequence reads: CSASYGGELFF. Partial CDR3 DNA: TGCAGTGCTAGTTACGGCGGGGAG.

As to this clone: The read finishes 3 residues shy of the CDR3 end, and the germline J gene is used to complete it. This rearrangement joins TRBV6-1 to TRBJ2-1, with 9 bases identical to TRBD2. V gave up 3 bases and J gave up 8 bases; unmatched junction bases: 8. The CDR3 consists of 15 residues. Germline assignment: CDR1 MNHNS and CDR2 SASEGT. The covered CDR3 bases are TGTGCCAGCAGTGAGTTAGCGGGAGTAGTGCATGAG. Translating gives CASSELAGVVHE. The whole CDR3 is CASSELAGVVHEQFF.

The covered CDR3 bases are TGTGCCAGCAGCCTAAGAGGACAGGGTGGGGAGACC. The encoded protein is CASSLRGQGGET. The complete CDR3 protein is CASSLRGQGGETQYF. V is TRBV5-5 and J is TRBJ2-5; 8 nucleotides match TRBD1. The sequence runs out 3 residues before the end of the CDR3; the remainder is reconstructed from the germline J gene. Losses at the gene ends were 4 bases for V and 5 bases for J; bases not matched to a gene: 10. Looked up from germline, CDR1 is SGHKS and CDR2 is YYEKEE (reference sequence). The length of the CDR3 is 15 residues.

A word on this clone: The read falls 3 residues short of the CDR3 end, and the missing part is taken from the germline J gene. The chain couples TRBV19 to TRBJ1-5; tentatively, D is TRBD1 (6 bases). The CDR3 runs 17 residues. Trimming stripped 4 bases from V and 3 bases from J, with 19 bases between. Germline CDR1 reads LNHDA; CDR2 reads SQIVND (reference sequence). The sequenced CDR3 bases are TGTGCCAGTAGTAACCCGAGTGGGGGCGTAGACAATCAGCCC. It is translated as CASSNPSGGVDNQP. The entire CDR3 is CASSNPSGGVDNQPQHF.

Notes on this clone: The read stops 3 residues short of the end of the CDR3; the missing end is completed from the germline J gene. The chain couples TRBV10-3 to TRBJ2-5; the D gene is possibly TRBD1 (6 bases). Per germline, CDR1 ENHRY and CDR2 SYGVKD. The CDR3 totals 14 residues. Deletions cut 7 bases from V and 3 bases from J, with 15 bases between. The CDR3 spells CAIKAGTRKETQYF. The sequenced part of the CDR3 DNA is TGTGCCATCAAGGCCGGGACACGCAAAGAGACC.

On this clone: Read coverage stops 3 residues before the CDR3 terminus; the germline J gene supplies the remainder. The chain is built from TRBV20-1 and TRBJ2-5, with 10 bases fitting TRBD2. CDR1 and CDR2 (germline): DFQATT, SNEGSKA (reference sequence). Trimming cost V 4 bases and J 3 bases; bases outside gene matches: 11. The CDR3 contains 16 residues. CDR3 residues: CSATTSSGRAEETQYF. Incomplete CDR3 DNA: TGCAGTGCTACGACCAGCAGCGGGAGGGCCGAAGAGACC.

By frequency, this clone registers medium-sized. The CDR3 end is not reached by the read, which stops 3 residues before it; the germline J gene fills it in. This chain uses TRBV20-1 with TRBJ2-6, with 10 bases identical to TRBD1. Germline V gene data show CDR1 as DFQATT and CDR2 as SNEGSKA (reference sequence). This CDR3 region has 18 residues. J lost 1 base, V lost 6 bases, and 12 bases had no gene match. CDR3 DNA, as far as it was read: TGCAGTGCCTGGGGTTCGGGACAGGGGTGGTCTGGGGCCAACGTC. As protein: CSAWGSGQGWSGANV. Given in full, the CDR3 is CSAWGSGQGWSGANVLTF.

Comments on this clone: The read falls 3 residues short of the CDR3 end, and the missing part is taken from the germline J gene. The chain employs TRBV10-1 and TRBJ2-7; 9 bases are a match to TRBD2. The CDR3 is 14 amino acids. Germline trimming cut 2 bases from V and 6 bases from J; bases unmatched to any gene: 5. Germline V lookup: CDR1 WNHNN, CDR2 SYGVQD (reference sequence). This chain's CDR3 is CASSESGRPSEQYF. CDR3 bases read: TGCGCCAGCAGTGAGAGCGGGAGGCCATCCGAG.

Turning to this clone: The CDR3 end lies 3 residues beyond the end of the read and is filled in from the germline J gene. J is TRBJ2-1 and V is TRBV9; 11 positions agree with TRBD2. Per germline, CDR1 SGDLS and CDR2 YYNGEE. Trimming took 3 bases from V and 0 from J; bases not matched to a gene: 11. This CDR3 has 19 amino acids. CDR3 sequence reads: CASSATGTSGEFSYNEQFF. CDR3 bases read: TGTGCCAGCAGCGCAACCGGGACTAGCGGCGAGTTCTCCTACAATGAG.

Regarding this clone: Read data end 3 residues before the CDR3 end; the end is taken from the germline J gene. V is TRBV14 and J is TRBJ2-1; no clear D. The CDR3 length is 15 residues. V lost 1 base and J lost 7, with 14 bases in between. Looked up from germline, CDR1 is SGHDN and CDR2 is FVKESK. The sequenced CDR3 bases are TGTGCCAGCAGCCAAGGAATAGCTGTGACTAATGAG. It specifies CASSQGIAVTNE. The full CDR3 protein reads CASSQGIAVTNEQFF.

On this clone itself: Read sequence stops 3 residues before the CDR3 end, and the germline J gene provides the missing end. The rearrangement links TRBV20-1 to TRBJ2-7, with 7 bases matching TRBD1. The CDR3 has 15 amino acids. With V trimmed by 2 bases and J by 2 bases, 9 bases remained unmatched. CDR1 and CDR2 from the germline V gene are DFQATT and SNEGSKA (reference sequence). Incomplete CDR3 DNA: TGCAGTGCTAGATCTCTAGACAGGGCACCCTACGAG. It translates to CSARSLDRAPYE. The complete CDR3 reads CSARSLDRAPYEQYF.

To note about this clone: The CDR3 goes on 3 residues after the read ends, and that part is filled in from the germline J gene. V usage is TRBV29-1 and J usage is TRBJ2-5; D not certain. The germline gives CDR1 SQVTM, CDR2 ANQGSEA. CDR3 length: 11 residues. The V gene lost 5 bases and the J gene lost 5 bases, with 9 bases spanning the gap. The covered CDR3 bases are TGCAGCGTTCCGGTCGGGGAGACC. Its translation: CSVPVGET. The whole CDR3 reads CSVPVGETQYF.

Regarding this clone: The read comes to an end 3 residues before the CDR3 does, leaving the germline J gene to fill in the end. The rearrangement uses TRBV20-1 and TRBJ1-2; possibly TRBD1 for D (5 bases). Germline V CDR1 and CDR2: DFQATT, SNEGSKA (reference sequence). V was trimmed by 3 bases and J by 1 base, leaving 9 bases between them. There are 13 residues in the CDR3. CDR3 DNA, as far as it was read: TGCAGTGCTAGTACAAGGGGTAACTATGGC. Translating it yields CSASTRGNYG. The entire CDR3 reads CSASTRGNYGYTF.

As concerns this clone: The CDR3 is cut off 3 residues early in the read; its end comes from the germline J gene. This chain uses TRBV15 with TRBJ2-7; 8 bases are a match to TRBD2. The CDR3 is 16 amino acids. The V segment lost 3 bases and the J segment 5 bases; nucleotides outside the gene matches: 12. Germline CDR1 LNHNV, CDR2 YYDKDF (reference sequence). The CDR3 spells CATSRRAGVGGDEQYF. Partial CDR3 DNA: TGTGCCACCAGCAGGCGAGCGGGAGTCGGAGGAGACGAG. The variable domain in full, with the rest retrieved from reference TRBV15 and TRBJ2-7, is DAMVIQNPRYQVTQFGKPVTLSCSQTLNHNVMYWYQQKSSQAPKLLFHYYDKDFNNEADTPDNFQSRRPNTSFCFLDIRSPGLGDTAMYLCATSRRAGVGGDEQYFGPGTRLTVT.

As for this clone: With the read ending 3 residues before the CDR3 end, the germline J gene is used to fill in that end. The V gene is TRBV20-1, the J gene TRBJ1-2; D not resolved. Trimming removed 4 bases at V and 2 bases at J, with 20 bases between. The germline V gene has CDR1 DFQATT and CDR2 SNEGSKA (reference sequence). CDR3 length: 16 amino acids. CDR3 region: CSAIGRTLRLNYGYTF. CDR3 DNA, as far as it was read: TGCAGTGCTATTGGACGGACTTTACGACTCAACTATGGC.

Points on this clone: From the germline J gene comes the end of the CDR3, since the read stops 3 residues before it. The V gene is TRBV7-2, the J gene TRBJ2-7; tentatively, D is TRBD1 (6 bases). This CDR3 region has 13 residues. Looked up from germline, CDR1 is SGHTA and CDR2 is FQGNSA. V was clipped by 5 bases and J by 3 bases, with 11 bases between them. CDR3 residues: CASSSRTVYEQYF. Partial CDR3 DNA: TGTGCCAGCAGCAGTCGGACAGTCTACGAG.

Concerning this clone: The sequenced fragment ends 3 residues before the CDR3 boundary, so the rest is inferred from the germline J gene. The V gene is TRBV5-1, the J gene TRBJ2-3; 10 bases align to TRBD2. The CDR3 sequence is 16 residues long. V was clipped by 0 bases and J by 4 bases; unmatched bases: 5. Germline V gene sequence: CDR1 SGHRS, CDR2 YFSETQ. The part of the CDR3 DNA that was read is TGCGCCAGCAGCTTGGCCTCTAGCGGGAGCTCAGATACG. Translation gives CASSLASSGSSDT. The full CDR3 protein is CASSLASSGSSDTQYF.

Notes on this clone: The CDR3 extends 3 residues past the end of the read, so its final part is completed from the germline J gene. The V and J genes are TRBV20-1 and TRBJ2-7; 7 positions match TRBD1. The germline V gene has CDR1 DFQATT and CDR2 SNEGSKA (reference sequence). This CDR3 is 14 amino acids long. V lost 3 bases, J lost 4 bases, and 9 bases stayed unmatched. CDR3 in amino acids: CSARGLQGIYEQYF. The CDR3 DNA, read in part, is TGCAGTGCTAGGGGGCTACAGGGGATATACGAG.

This chain's CDR3 is CASSSPRDARTSGHEQFF. The CDR3 bases that were read are TGTGCCAGTAGTAGCCCCCGGGACGCTAGGACTAGCGGACATGAG. The V gene is TRBV19, the J gene TRBJ2-1, with 10 bases aligning to TRBD2. The sequenced fragment ends 3 residues before the CDR3 boundary, so the rest is inferred from the germline J gene. CDR3 length: 18 residues. CDR1 is LNHDA, CDR2 SQIVND, per germline (reference sequence). V lost 4 bases to trimming and J lost 8 bases; unmatched junction nucleotides: 17.